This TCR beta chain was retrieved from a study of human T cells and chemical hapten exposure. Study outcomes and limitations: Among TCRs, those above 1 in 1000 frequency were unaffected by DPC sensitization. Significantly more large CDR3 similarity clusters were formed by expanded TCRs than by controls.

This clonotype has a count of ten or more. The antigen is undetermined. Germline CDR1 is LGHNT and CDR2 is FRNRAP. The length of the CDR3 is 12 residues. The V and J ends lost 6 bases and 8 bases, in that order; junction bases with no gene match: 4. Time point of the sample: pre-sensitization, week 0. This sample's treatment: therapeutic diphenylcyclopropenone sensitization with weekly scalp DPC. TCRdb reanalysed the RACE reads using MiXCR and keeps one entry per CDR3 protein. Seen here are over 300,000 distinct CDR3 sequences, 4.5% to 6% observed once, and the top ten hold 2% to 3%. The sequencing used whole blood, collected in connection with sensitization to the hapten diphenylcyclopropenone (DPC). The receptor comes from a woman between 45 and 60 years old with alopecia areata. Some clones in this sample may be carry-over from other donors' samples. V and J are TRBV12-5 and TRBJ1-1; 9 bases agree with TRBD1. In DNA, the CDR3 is TGTGCTAGTGGGCCTGACAGGGGGGAAGCTTTCTTT. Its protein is CASGPDRGEAFF.